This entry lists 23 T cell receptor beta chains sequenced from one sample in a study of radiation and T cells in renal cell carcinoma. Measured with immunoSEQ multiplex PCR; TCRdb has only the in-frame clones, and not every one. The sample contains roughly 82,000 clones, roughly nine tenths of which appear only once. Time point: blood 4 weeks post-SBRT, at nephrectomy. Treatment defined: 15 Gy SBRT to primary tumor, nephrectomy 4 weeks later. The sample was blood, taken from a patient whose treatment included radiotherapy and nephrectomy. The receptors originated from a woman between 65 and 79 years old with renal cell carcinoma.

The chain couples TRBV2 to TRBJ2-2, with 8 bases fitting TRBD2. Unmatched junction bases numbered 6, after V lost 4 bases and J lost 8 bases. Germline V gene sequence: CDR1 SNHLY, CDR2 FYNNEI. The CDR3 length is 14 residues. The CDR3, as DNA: TGTGCCAGCAGTGCGGGGGGGCTGACTGGGGAGCTGTTTTTT. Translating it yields CASSAGGLTGELFF.

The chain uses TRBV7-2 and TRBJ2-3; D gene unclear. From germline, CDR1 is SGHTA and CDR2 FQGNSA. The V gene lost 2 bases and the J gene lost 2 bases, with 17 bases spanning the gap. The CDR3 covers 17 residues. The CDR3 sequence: CASSLSPSRTDTDTQYF. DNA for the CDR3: TGTGCCAGCAGCTTATCCCCATCGAGGACGGACACAGATACGCAGTATTTT.

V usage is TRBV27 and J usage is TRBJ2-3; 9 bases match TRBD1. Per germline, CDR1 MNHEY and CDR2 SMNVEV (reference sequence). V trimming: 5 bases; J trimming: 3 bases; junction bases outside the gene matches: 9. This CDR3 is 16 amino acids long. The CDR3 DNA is TGTGCCAGCAGTCCCAAGGACAGGGGATGGACAGATACGCAGTATTTT. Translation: CASSPKDRGWTDTQYF.

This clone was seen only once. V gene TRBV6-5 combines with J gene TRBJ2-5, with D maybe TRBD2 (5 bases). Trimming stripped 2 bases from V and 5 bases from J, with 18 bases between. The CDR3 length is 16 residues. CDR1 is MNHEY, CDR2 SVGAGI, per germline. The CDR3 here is CASSYKLFGIPETQYF. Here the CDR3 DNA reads TGTGCCAGCAGTTACAAATTGTTCGGGATTCCCGAGACCCAGTACTTC.

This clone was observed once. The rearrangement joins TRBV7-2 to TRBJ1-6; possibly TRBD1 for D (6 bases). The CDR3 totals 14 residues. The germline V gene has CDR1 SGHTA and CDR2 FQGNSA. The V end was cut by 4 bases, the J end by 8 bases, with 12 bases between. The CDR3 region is CASSSFRGDSPLHF. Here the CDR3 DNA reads TGTGCCAGCAGCTCGTTCAGGGGCGATTCACCCCTCCACTTT.

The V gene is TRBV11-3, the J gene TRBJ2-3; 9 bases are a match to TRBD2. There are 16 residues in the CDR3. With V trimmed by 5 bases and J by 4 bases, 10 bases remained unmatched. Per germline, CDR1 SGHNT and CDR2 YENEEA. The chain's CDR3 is CASSPAGGLAADTQYF. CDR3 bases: TGTGCCAGCAGCCCGGCGGGGGGACTAGCAGCAGATACGCAGTATTTT.

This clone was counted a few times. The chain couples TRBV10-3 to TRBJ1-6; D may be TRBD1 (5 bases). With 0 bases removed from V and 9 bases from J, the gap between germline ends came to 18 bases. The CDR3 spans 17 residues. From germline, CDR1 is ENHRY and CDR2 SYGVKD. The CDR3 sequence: CAISESAGSEKASPLHF. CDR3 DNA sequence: TGTGCCATCAGTGAGTCAGCAGGGAGCGAGAAGGCTTCACCCCTCCACTTT.

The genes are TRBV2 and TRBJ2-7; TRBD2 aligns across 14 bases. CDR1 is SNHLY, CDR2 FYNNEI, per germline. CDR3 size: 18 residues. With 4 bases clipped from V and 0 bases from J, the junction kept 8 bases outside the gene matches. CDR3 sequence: CASSAGLAGGGSSYEQYF. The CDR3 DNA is TGTGCCAGCAGTGCCGGACTAGCGGGGGGAGGTAGCTCCTACGAGCAGTACTTC.

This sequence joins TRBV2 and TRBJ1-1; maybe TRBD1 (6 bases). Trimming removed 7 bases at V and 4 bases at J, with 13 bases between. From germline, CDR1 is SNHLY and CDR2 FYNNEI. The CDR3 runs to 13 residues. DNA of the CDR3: TGTGCCAGCACCGAAACCAGGGGCACTGAAGCTTTCTTT. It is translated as CASTETRGTEAFF.

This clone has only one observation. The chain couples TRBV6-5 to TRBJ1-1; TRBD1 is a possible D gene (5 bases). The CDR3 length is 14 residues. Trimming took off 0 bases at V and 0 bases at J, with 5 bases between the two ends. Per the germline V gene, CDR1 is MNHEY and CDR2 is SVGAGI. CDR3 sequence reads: CASSYSGVNTEAFF. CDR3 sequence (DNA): TGTGCCAGCAGTTACTCAGGGGTGAACACTGAAGCTTTCTTT.

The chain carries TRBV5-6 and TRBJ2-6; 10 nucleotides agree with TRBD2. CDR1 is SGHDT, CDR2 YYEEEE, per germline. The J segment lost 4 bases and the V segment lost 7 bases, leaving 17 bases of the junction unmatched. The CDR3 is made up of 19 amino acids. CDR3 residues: CASDSSASGGPRGANVLTF. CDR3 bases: TGTGCCAGCGATAGTTCGGCTAGCGGGGGCCCCAGAGGGGCCAACGTCCTGACTTTC.

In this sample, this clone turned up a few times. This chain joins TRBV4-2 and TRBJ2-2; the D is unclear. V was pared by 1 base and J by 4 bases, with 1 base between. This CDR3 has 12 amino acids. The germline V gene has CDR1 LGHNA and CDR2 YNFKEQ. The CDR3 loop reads CASSQATGELFF. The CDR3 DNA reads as TGTGCCAGCAGCCAAGCCACCGGGGAGCTGTTTTTT.

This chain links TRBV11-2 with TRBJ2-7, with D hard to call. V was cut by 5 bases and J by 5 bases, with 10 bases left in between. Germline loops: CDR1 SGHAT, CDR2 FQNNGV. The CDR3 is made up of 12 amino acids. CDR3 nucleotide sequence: TGTGCCAGCAGCCGCATTGGTGACGAGCAGTACTTC. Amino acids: CASSRIGDEQYF. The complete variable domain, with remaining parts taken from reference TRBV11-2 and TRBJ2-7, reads EAGVAQSPRYKIIEKRQSVAFWCNPISGHATLYWYQQILGQGPKLLIQFQNNGVVDDSQLPKDRFSAERLKGVDSTLKIQPAKLEDSAVYLCASSRIGDEQYFGPGTRLTVT.

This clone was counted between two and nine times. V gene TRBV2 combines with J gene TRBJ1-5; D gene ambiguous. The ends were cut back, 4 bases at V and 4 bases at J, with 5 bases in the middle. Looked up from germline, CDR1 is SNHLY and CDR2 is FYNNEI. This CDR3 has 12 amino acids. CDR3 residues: CASSGQNQPQHF. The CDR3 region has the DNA TGTGCCAGCAGTGGTCAAAATCAGCCCCAGCATTTT.

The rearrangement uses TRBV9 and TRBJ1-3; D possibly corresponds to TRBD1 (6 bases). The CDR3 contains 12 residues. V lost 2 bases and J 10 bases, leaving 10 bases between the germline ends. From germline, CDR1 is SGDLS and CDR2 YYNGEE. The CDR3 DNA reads TGTGCCAGCAGCGTGGGGGCAGGAACCATATATTTT. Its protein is CASSVGAGTIYF.

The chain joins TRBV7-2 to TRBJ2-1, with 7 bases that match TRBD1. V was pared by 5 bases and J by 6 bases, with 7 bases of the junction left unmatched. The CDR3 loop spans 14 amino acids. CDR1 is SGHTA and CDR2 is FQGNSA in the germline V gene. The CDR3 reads CASSPPPGGNEQFF. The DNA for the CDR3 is TGTGCCAGCAGCCCGCCCCCAGGGGGCAATGAGCAGTTCTTC.

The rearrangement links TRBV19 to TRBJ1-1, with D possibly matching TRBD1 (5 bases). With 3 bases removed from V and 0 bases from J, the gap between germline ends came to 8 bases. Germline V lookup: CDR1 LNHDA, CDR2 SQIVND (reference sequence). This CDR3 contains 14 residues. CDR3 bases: TGTGCCAGTAGTATGAGGGACGTGAACACTGAAGCTTTCTTT. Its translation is CASSMRDVNTEAFF.

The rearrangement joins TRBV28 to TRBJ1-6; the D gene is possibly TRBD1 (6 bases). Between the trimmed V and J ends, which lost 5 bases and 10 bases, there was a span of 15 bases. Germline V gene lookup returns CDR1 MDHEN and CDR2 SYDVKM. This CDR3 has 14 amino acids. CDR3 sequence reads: CASSRSRGRSPLHF. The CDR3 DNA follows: TGTGCCAGCAGTCGCTCCAGGGGCAGGTCACCCCTCCACTTT.

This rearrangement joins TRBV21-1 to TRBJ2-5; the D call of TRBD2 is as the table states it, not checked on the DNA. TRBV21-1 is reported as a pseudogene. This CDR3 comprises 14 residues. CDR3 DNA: TGTGCCAGCAGCAAAGGACTAGCCCTGGAGACCCAGTACTTC. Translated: CASSKGLALETQYF.

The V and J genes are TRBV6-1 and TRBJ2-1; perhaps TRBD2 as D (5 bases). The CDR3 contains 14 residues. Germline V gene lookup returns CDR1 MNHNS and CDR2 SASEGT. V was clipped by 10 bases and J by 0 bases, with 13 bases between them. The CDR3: CATSPAGSYNEQFF. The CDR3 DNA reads TGTGCCACCAGCCCTGCGGGCTCCTACAATGAGCAGTTCTTC.

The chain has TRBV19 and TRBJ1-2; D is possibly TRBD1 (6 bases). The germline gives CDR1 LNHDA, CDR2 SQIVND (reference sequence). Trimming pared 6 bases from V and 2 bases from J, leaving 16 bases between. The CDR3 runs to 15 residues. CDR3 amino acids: CASRGFTGANYGYTF. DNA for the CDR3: TGTGCCAGTAGAGGATTTACGGGGGCGAACTATGGCTACACCTTC. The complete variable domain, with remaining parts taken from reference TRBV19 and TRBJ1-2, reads DGGITQSPKYLFRKEGQNVTLSCEQNLNHDAMYWYRQDPGQGLRLIYYSQIVNDFQKGDIAEGYSVSREKKESFPLTVTSAQKNPTAFYLCASRGFTGANYGYTFGSGTRLTVV.

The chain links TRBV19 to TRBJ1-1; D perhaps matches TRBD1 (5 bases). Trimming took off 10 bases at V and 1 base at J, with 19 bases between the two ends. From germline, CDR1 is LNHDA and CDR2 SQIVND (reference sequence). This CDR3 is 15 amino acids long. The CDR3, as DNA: TGTGCCACCCTCCACCTGGGGGTGGGGAACACTGAAGCTTTCTTT. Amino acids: CATLHLGVGNTEAFF.

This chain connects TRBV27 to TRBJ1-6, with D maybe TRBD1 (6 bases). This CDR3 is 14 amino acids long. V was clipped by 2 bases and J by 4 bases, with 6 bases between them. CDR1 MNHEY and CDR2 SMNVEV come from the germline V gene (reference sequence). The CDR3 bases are TGTGCCAGCAGTTTAAGGGGGTATAATTCACCCCTCCACTTT. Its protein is CASSLRGYNSPLHF.